The clone carrying this T cell receptor beta chain was counted many times. Its matching antigen is unknown. TCRdb independently ran MiXCR on the multiplex PCR reads; one entry per CDR3 protein. This table has some 140,000 distinct CDR3 sequences, approximately 20% appearing once. Breast cancer patients provided tissue from their axillary draining lymph nodes. This record comes from a study of breast tumors, draining lymph nodes, adjacent tissues. Findings of the study overall: Tumors had less TCR diversity than lymph nodes, more than nontumor tissue. Data fit most tumor T cells coming from lymph node, expanding in tumor. That most tumor T cells come from lymph nodes remained unproven. Compared with basal-like, luminal-like tumors shared significantly more repertoire with nontumor tissue.

CDR1 is MNHNY and CDR2 is SVGAGI in the germline V gene (reference sequence). CDR3 length: 14 residues. V shed 6 bases and J 8 bases; nucleotides not matched to a gene: 2. The TCR originated in a female donor with breast cancer. Some clones in this sample may be carry-over from other donors' samples. The sequencing sample was made of axillary lymph node tissue. This chain uses TRBV6-6 with TRBJ2-1, with TRBD2 matching over 15 bases. This chain's CDR3 is CASRGTSGGYEQFF. CDR3 nucleotide sequence: TGTGCCAGCAGGGGGACTAGCGGGGGGTATGAGCAGTTCTTC.